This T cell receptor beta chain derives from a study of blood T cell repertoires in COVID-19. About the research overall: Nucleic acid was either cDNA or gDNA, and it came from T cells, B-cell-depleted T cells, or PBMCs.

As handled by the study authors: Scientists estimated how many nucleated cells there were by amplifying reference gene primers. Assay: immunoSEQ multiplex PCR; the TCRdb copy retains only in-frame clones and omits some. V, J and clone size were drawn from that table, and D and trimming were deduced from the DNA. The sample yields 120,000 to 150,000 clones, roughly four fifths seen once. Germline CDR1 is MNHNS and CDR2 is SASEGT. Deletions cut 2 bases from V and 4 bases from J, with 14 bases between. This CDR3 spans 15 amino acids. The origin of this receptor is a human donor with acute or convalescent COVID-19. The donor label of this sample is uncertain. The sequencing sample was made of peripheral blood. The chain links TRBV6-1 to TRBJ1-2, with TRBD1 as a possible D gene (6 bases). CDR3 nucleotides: TGTGCCAGCAGTGAACACAAGGACAGCCCCTATGGCTACACCTTC. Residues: CASSEHKDSPYGYTF.